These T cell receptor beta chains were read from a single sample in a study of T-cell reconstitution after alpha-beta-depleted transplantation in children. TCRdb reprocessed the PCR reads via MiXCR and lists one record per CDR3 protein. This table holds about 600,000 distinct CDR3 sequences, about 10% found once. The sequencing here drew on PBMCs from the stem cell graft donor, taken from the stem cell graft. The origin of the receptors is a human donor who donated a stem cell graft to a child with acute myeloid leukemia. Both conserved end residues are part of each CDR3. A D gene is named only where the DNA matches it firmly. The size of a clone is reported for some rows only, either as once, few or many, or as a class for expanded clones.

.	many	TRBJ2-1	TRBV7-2	TGTGCCAGCAGCTTATGGGCGGGCAGCTCCTACAATGAGCAGTTCTTC	CASSLWAGSSYNEQFF
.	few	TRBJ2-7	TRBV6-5	TGTGCCAGCAGTCCTCTAGGGTCGGCGGAGAGCTCCTACGAGCAGTACTTC	CASSPLGSAESSYEQYF
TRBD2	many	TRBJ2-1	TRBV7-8	TGTGCCAGCAGCTTAGATTTAATAGCGGGAGGGCCCCTCTTC	CASSLDLIAGGPLF
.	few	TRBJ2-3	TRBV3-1	TGTGCCAGCAGCCAAGTCGCCAGAAGCACAGATACGCAGTATTTT	CASSQVARSTDTQYF
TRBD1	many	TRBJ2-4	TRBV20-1	TGCAGTGCTAGAAGATTCGGGACAGGGCAAAACATTCAGTACTTC	CSARRFGTGQNIQYF
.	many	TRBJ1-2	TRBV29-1	TGCAGCGTTGAGGTATCCCGTGATTCGGGCTACACCTTC	CSVEVSRDSGYTF
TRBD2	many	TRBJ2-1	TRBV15	TGTGCCACCAGCATCCGACTAGCGGTCTCCTACAATGAGCAGTTCTTC	CATSIRLAVSYNEQFF
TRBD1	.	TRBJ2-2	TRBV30	TGTGCCTGGACAGGGGGCAACGGCGGGGAGCTGTTTTTT	CAWTGGNGGELFF
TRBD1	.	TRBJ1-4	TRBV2	TGTGCCAGCTCCCCAGGGGGCCTACCAAATGAAAAACTGTTTTTT	CASSPGGLPNEKLFF
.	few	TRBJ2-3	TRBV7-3	TGTGCCAGCAGCTCGAGCCTGTCCGACTGGTCCCGCACAGATACGCAGTATTTT	CASSSSLSDWSRTDTQYF
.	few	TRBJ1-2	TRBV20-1	TGCAGTGCTACACTCACAGGGTACTATGGCTACACTTTC	CSATLTGYYGYTF
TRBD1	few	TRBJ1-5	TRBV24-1	TGTGCCACCAGTGACACCGGACAGGCCAATCAGCCCCAGCATTTT	CATSDTGQANQPQHF
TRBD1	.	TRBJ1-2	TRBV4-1	TGCGCCAGCAGCCAAGACCCTGGACAGGGGAACTATGGCTACACCTTC	CASSQDPGQGNYGYTF
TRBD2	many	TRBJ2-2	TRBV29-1	TGCACCCCGGGAGGGCGAAACACCGGGGAGCTGTTTTTT	CTPGGRNTGELFF
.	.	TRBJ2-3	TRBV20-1	TGCAGTGCTAGAGATAGACTAACCAAGGGAGATACGCAGTATTTT	CSARDRLTKGDTQYF
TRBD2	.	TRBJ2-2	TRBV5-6	TGTGCCAGCAGCTTGAAGTTTCTAGCGGACACCGGGGAGCTGTTTTTT	CASSLKFLADTGELFF
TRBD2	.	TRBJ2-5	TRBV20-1	TGCAGTGGTCCACAGCGGGAGAGGGGGGGTGGAGAGACCCAGTACTTC	CSGPQRERGGGETQYF
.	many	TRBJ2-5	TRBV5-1	TGCGCCAGCGACCCGGCGGACAGAGACCAAGAGACCCAGTACTTC	CASDPADRDQETQYF
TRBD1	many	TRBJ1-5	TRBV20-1	TGCAGTGCTAGAGATGGGACAGGGCGGAAAGGCAATCAGCCCCAGCATTTT	CSARDGTGRKGNQPQHF
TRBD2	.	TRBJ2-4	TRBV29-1	TGCAGCGTCCAAAGGGGGAGCGGGAGCATGTCCAAAAACATTCAGTACTTC	CSVQRGSGSMSKNIQYF
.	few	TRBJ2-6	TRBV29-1	TGCAGCGCCCTGAGTCTGGGGCCGGCATTGAGGGGGGCCAACGTCCTGACTTTC	CSALSLGPALRGANVLTF
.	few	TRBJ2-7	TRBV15	TGTGCCACCAGCAGAGTTAACGAGGCCGAGCAGTACTTC	CATSRVNEAEQYF
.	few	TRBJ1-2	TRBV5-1	TGCGCCAGCAGCTCCGACCGACCGGGGCGGAATGGCTACACCTTC	CASSSDRPGRNGYTF
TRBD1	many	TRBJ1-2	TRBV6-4	TGTGCCAGCAGTCCGGGACAGACTAACTATGGCTACACCTTC	CASSPGQTNYGYTF
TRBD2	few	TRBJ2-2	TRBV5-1	TGCGCCAGCAGCGAAGGACTCCTCTCTAGCGGGGATAACACCGGGGAGCTGTTTTTT	CASSEGLLSSGDNTGELFF
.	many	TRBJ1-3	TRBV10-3	TGTGCCATCACTGCAGGAAACACCATATATTTT	CAITAGNTIYF
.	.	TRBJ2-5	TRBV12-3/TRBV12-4	TGTGCCAGCGGGCTGAACCGAGAGACCCAGTACTTC	CASGLNRETQYF
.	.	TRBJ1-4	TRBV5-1	TGCGCCAGCAGCCCCGTTAAGTCAACTAATGAAAAACTGTTTTTT	CASSPVKSTNEKLFF
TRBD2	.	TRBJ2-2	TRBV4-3	TGCGCCAGCAGCCAAAGGTCTGCGGGGGGAAACACCGGGGAGCTGTTTTTT	CASSQRSAGGNTGELFF
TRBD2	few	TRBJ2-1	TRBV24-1	TGTGCCACCAGTGGTGAGCGGGAGGGCCGAGATGAGCAGTTCTTC	CATSGEREGRDEQFF
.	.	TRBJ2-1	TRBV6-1	TGTGCCAGCAGCATTTCCGATTGGGGAAATGAGCAGTTCTTC	CASSISDWGNEQFF
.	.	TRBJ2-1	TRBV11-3	TGTGCCAGCAGCCGGACTGGGGACCTAAGATACAATGAGCAGTTCTTC	CASSRTGDLRYNEQFF
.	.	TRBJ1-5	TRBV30	TGTGCCTGGAGTGGTTGGGGTAATCAGCCCCAGCATTTT	CAWSGWGNQPQHF
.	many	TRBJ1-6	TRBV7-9	TGTGCCAGCATGCCCGGGACCGCTGATAATTCACCCCTCCACTTT	CASMPGTADNSPLHF
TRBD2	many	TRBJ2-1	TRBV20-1	TGCAGTGCCAGCCTAGCGGAGGATGAGCAGTTCTTC	CSASLAEDEQFF
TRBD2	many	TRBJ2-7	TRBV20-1	TGCAGTGCTAGCATAGCGGGACGGAGCTCCTACGAGCAGTACTTC	CSASIAGRSSYEQYF
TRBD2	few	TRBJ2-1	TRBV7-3	TGTGCCAGCAGCTTGGGACTAGCGGGTCTCAAAACCGGTAATGAGCAGTTCTTC	CASSLGLAGLKTGNEQFF
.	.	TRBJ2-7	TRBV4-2	TGTGCCAGCAGCCAAGATTTTCACACCTCCTCCTACGAGCAGTACTTC	CASSQDFHTSSYEQYF
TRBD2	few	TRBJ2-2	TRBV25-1	TGTGCCAGCAGTGTTGGGGGGGGTTGGGGCACCGGGGAGCTGTTTTTT	CASSVGGGWGTGELFF
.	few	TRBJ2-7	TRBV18	TGTGCCAGCTCACCACCGGGAGTACCCTACGAGCAGTACTTC	CASSPPGVPYEQYF